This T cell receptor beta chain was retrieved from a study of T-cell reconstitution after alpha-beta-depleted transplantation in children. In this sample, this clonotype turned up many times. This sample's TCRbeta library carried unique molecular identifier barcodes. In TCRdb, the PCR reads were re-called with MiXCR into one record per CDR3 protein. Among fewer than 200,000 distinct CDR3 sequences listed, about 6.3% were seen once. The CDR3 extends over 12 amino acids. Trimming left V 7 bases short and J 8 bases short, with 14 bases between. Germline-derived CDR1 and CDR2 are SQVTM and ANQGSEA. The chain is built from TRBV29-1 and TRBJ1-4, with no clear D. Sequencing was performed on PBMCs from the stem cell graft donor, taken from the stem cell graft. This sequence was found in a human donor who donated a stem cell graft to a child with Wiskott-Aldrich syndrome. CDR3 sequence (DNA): TGCAGCGCCTCCGGTCCGGGAGAAAAACTGTTTTTT. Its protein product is CSASGPGEKLFF.